Sequencing of this T cell receptor (beta chain) was carried out in a study of shared clonotypes between healthy human individuals. Study background: CD8 memory received one plate per donor, CD8 naive two, CD4 memory three and CD4 naive three. Findings of the study overall: Large depth notwithstanding, sorted-subset sequencing proved incomplete by rarefaction. Sequencing depth was a factor that was expected to affect clonotype sharing among donors.

Produced via immunoSEQ multiplex PCR; TCRdb's table is partial and in-frame only. This table holds roughly 2,300,000 clones, around 90% found once. CDR3 length: 17 residues. CDR1 KGHSH and CDR2 LQKENI come from the germline V gene. V lost 0 bases to trimming and J lost 3 bases; unmatched junction nucleotides: 6. To note about this clone: Its antigen is not identified.

Donors comprised healthy HIV-negative adults lacking recent acute infections or vaccinations. Specimen: naive CD4+ T cells from PBMCs. The subset: CD45RA+ positively selected. The source is a man in his late teens or twenties in good health. Some clones in this sample may be carry-over from other donors' samples. The chain is built from TRBV18 and TRBJ2-3, with TRBD2 matching 10 bases. The CDR3 sequence is CASSPPLGLAETDTQYF. CDR3 in DNA: TGTGCCAGCTCACCACCTCTAGGACTAGCGGAGACAGATACGCAGTATTTT.